These 2 T cell receptor beta chains were all obtained from the same sample, sequenced in a study of identical twins. One entry per CDR3 protein results from TCRdb running MiXCR on the 5' RACE reads. This sample has approximately 670,000 distinct CDR3 sequences; over 5% occur once, and the top ten carry 1.5% to 2%. The sample comprised naive T cells sorted from blood. These receptors were taken from a young man in good health.

There are many counts of this clonotype. This chain links TRBV29-1 with TRBJ2-5, with D tentatively TRBD1 (6 bases). This CDR3 has 12 amino acids. Germline CDR1 SQVTM, CDR2 ANQGSEA. Between the trimmed V and J ends, which lost 7 bases and 5 bases, there was a span of 14 bases. The CDR3 nucleotides read TGCAGCGCGGAACAGGGTACGGAGACCCAGTACTTC. Translated: CSAEQGTETQYF. The variable domain in full, completed from reference TRBV29-1 and TRBJ2-5, reads SAVISQKPSRDICQRGTSLTIQCQVDSQVTMMFWYRQQPGQSLTLIATANQGSEATYESGFVIDKFPISRPNLTFSTLTVSNMSPEDSSIYLCSAEQGTETQYFGPGTRLLVL.

This clonotype was seen ten or more times. The chain is built from TRBV25-1 and TRBJ2-3; maybe TRBD2 (5 bases). CDR3 length: 13 amino acids. V was clipped by 3 bases and J by 3 bases, with 7 bases between them. Germline CDR1 MGHDK, CDR2 SYGVNS. In nucleotides, the CDR3 is TGTGCCAGCAGTGATCGAGGGACAGATACGCAGTATTTT. Its protein product is CASSDRGTDTQYF.